This section outlines one TCR beta chain sequence together with its context. The record originates from a study of blood T cell repertoires in COVID-19. Study information: Acute and convalescent COVID-19 samples came from the United States, Italy and Spain. Sources were T cells, B-cell-depleted T cells, or PBMCs; the material itself was cDNA or gDNA.

The Seattle patients joined while their infection was active and were tracked longitudinally afterward. The CDR3 contains 14 residues. Germline CDR1 SEHNR, CDR2 FQNEAQ (reference sequence). V lost 5 bases, J lost 0 bases, and 8 bases lay in between. Produced via immunoSEQ multiplex PCR; TCRdb's table is partial and in-frame only. Here the sample spans more than 200,000 clones, around four fifths being singletons. This receptor was identified in a woman of 80 years or more with COVID-19, enrolled during active disease. The rearrangement joins TRBV7-9 to TRBJ1-5; D is perhaps TRBD1 (5 bases). The sample taken for sequencing was peripheral blood. The DNA of the CDR3 is TGTGCCAGCAGCCCGGACACTAGCAATCAGCCCCAGCATTTT. This gives the protein CASSPDTSNQPQHF.